A selection of T cell receptor beta chains follows, all from one sample in a study of identical twins. TCRdb ran MiXCR on the 5' RACE reads and lists one entry per CDR3 protein. This sample has roughly 770,000 distinct CDR3 sequences, with 15% to 20% found just once. The sample was also reused in another study, on T cells expressing NK-cell markers.

The sequencing sample was made of PBMCs. Source of these receptors: a woman between 18 and 29 years old in good health. Each CDR3 is given with its conserved first and last residue. A D gene is named only where the DNA matches it firmly. Clone size appears in some rows only: once, few, many, or a class for an expanded clone.

DNA: TGCAGTGCTCCCCGAAGAACTGCCACAGATACGCAGTATTTT
CDR3: CSAPRRTATDTQYF
size: many
J: TRBJ2-3
V: TRBV20-1
D: .

DNA: TGTGCCAGCAGTTTATTACGGGGGGGCGCAGAGGCTTTCTTT
CDR3: CASSLLRGGAEAFF
size: .
J: TRBJ1-1
V: TRBV27
D: .

DNA: TGTGCCAGCAGCCCCACCGCCGGGACGGTGTACAATGAGCAGTTCTTC
CDR3: CASSPTAGTVYNEQFF
size: .
J: TRBJ2-1
V: TRBV7-2
D: .

DNA: TGTGCCAGCAGCACAGGGGTCCAGGGGGCGTACAATGAGCAGTTCTTC
CDR3: CASSTGVQGAYNEQFF
size: few
J: TRBJ2-1
V: TRBV11-3
D: TRBD1

DNA: TGCGCCAGCAGCCCCGGGGGGGGGACCATGAACACTGAAGCTTTCTTT
CDR3: CASSPGGGTMNTEAFF
size: .
J: TRBJ1-1
V: TRBV5-1
D: .

DNA: TGTGCCACAGATCGACAGGGGAACGTTTTTATGGATACGCAGTATTTT
CDR3: CATDRQGNVFMDTQYF
size: .
J: TRBJ2-3
V: TRBV7-9
D: TRBD1

DNA: TGTGCCAGCAGCCACCACAGGGGGTTTTCCTACGAGCAGTACTTC
CDR3: CASSHHRGFSYEQYF
size: few
J: TRBJ2-7
V: TRBV12-3/TRBV12-4
D: TRBD1

DNA: TGCAGCGTTAGGGCCAGCAGTACCTACGAGCAGTACTTC
CDR3: CSVRASSTYEQYF
size: .
J: TRBJ2-7
V: TRBV29-1
D: .

DNA: TGTGCCAGCAGTACCGGGACAGGGGGCAGGTACGAGCAGTACTTC
CDR3: CASSTGTGGRYEQYF
size: .
J: TRBJ2-7
V: TRBV27
D: TRBD1

DNA: TGCAGTGCCGCGGACCATCGGGCCTATAATTCACCCCTCCACTTT
CDR3: CSAADHRAYNSPLHF
size: few
J: TRBJ1-6
V: TRBV20-1
D: .

DNA: TGTGCCGTAAAACTAGCGGGAGTGGGGGACACGGAGCAGTTCTTC
CDR3: CAVKLAGVGDTEQFF
size: few
J: TRBJ2-1
V: TRBV10-3
D: TRBD2

DNA: TGCAGTGCTAGAGATCGTATAGGCGGGAGGGGCACAGATACGCAGTATTTT
CDR3: CSARDRIGGRGTDTQYF
size: few
J: TRBJ2-3
V: TRBV20-1
D: TRBD2

DNA: TGTGCCAGCAGCCAAGTCGGTAGCGGGGCTTACAATGAGCAGTTCTTC
CDR3: CASSQVGSGAYNEQFF
size: .
J: TRBJ2-1
V: TRBV3-1
D: TRBD2

DNA: TGCGCCAGCAGCTCGGAGGGACTGGGCCCACTCTATGGCTACACCTTC
CDR3: CASSSEGLGPLYGYTF
size: few
J: TRBJ1-2
V: TRBV5-1
D: .

DNA: TGCAGTGCTACTCTTCCTGTGCTAGCGGGGGGGAGGTTGAATGAGCAGTTCTTC
CDR3: CSATLPVLAGGRLNEQFF
size: few
J: TRBJ2-1
V: TRBV20-1
D: TRBD2

DNA: TGTGCCAGCAGCTCGATAAGGCTAGCGGGAGATTTCAACGAGCAGTACTTC
CDR3: CASSSIRLAGDFNEQYF
size: few
J: TRBJ2-7
V: TRBV12-3/TRBV12-4
D: TRBD2

DNA: TGTGCCAGCAGCATACAGTCCAGTTCCTACGAGCAGTACTTC
CDR3: CASSIQSSSYEQYF
size: .
J: TRBJ2-7
V: TRBV7-2
D: .